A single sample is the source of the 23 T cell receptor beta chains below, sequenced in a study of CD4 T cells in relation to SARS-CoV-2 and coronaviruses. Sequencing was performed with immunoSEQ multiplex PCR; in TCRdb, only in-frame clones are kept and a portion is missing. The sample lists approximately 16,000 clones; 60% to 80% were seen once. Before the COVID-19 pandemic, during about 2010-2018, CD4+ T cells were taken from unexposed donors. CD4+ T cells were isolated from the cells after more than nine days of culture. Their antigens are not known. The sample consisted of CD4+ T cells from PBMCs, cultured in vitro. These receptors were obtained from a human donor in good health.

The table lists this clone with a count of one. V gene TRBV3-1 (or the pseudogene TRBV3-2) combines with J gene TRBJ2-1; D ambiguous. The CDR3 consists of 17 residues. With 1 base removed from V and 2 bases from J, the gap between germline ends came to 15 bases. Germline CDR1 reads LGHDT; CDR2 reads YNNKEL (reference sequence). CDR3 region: CASSQVLLALTYNEQFF. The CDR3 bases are TGTGCCAGCAGCCAAGTTTTATTAGCCCTCACCTACAATGAGCAGTTCTTC.

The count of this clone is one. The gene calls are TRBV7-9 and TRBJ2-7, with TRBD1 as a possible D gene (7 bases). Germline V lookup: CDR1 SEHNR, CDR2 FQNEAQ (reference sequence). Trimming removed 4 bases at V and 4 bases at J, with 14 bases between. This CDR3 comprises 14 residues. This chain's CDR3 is CASSSDREAYEQYF. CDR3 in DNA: TGTGCCAGCAGCTCCGACAGGGAGGCGTACGAGCAGTACTTC.

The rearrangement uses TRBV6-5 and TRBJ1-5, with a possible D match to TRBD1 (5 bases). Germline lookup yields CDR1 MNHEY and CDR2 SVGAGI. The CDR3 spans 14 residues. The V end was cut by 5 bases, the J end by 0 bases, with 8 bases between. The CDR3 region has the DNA TGTGCCAGCAGTAGGAGGGGTAGCAATCAGCCCCAGCATTTT. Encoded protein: CASSRRGSNQPQHF.

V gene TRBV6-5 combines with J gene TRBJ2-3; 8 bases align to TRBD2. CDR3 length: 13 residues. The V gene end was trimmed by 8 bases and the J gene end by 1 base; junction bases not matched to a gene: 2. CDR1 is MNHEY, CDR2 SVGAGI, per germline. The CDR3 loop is CASGRGGTDTQYF. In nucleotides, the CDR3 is TGTGCCAGCGGGCGGGGGGGCACAGATACGCAGTATTTT.

The CDR3 nucleotides read TGTGCCACCAGTGACGATCGGACAGGGGGCACTGGGGCCAACGTCCTGACTTTC. Translated, it gives CATSDDRTGGTGANVLTF. The V call is TRBV24-1, the J call TRBJ2-6; 11 positions match TRBD1. There are 18 residues in the CDR3. Losses at the gene ends were 4 bases for V and 2 bases for J; bases not matched to a gene: 6. From germline, CDR1 is KGHDR and CDR2 SFDVKD.

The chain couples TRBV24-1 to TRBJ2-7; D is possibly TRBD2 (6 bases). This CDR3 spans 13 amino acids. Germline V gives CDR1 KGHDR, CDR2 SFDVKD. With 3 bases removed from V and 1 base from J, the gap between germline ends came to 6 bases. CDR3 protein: CATSDGGSYEQYF. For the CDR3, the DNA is TGTGCCACCAGTGATGGGGGGTCCTACGAGCAGTACTTC.

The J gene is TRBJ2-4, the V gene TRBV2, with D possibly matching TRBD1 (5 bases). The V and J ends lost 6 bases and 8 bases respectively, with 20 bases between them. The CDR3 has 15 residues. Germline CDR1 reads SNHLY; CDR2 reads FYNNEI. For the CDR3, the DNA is TGTGCCAGCAGGGACAAGGGGTTCCTATCGGACATTCAGTACTTC. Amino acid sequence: CASRDKGFLSDIQYF.

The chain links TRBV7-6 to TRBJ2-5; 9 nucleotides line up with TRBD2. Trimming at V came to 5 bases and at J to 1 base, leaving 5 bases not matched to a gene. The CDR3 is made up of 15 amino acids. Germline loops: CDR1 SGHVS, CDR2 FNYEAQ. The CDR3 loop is CASSALAGSQETQYF. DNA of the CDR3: TGTGCCAGCAGCGCCCTAGCGGGGTCCCAAGAGACCCAGTACTTC.

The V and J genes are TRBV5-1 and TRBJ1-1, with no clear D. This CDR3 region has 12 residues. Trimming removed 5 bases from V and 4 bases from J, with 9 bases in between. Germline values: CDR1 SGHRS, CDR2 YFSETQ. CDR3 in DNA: TGCGCCAGCAGGTGGGGTGGCACTGAAGCTTTCTTT. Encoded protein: CASRWGGTEAFF.

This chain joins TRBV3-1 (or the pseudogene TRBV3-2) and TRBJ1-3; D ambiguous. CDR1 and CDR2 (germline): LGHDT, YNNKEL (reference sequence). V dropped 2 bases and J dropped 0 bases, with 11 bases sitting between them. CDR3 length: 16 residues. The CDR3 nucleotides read TGTGCCAGCAGCCAAATGATTCTGAGCTCTGGAAACACCATATATTTT. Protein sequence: CASSQMILSSGNTIYF.

The CDR3 sequence: CASTPGGSGANVLTF. As DNA, the CDR3 is TGTGCCAGCACTCCAGGGGGGTCTGGGGCCAACGTCCTGACTTTC. The chain uses TRBV6-4 and TRBJ2-6, with D possibly matching TRBD1 (7 bases). Trimming took 7 bases from V and 1 from J, leaving 11 bases between them. CDR1 MRHNA and CDR2 SNTAGT come from the germline V gene. The length of the CDR3 is 15 residues.

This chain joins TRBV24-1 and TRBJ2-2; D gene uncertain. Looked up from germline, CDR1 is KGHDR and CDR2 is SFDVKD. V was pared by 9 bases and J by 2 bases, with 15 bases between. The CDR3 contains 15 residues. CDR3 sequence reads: CATSLGRVNTGELFF. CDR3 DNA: TGTGCCACCTCGTTGGGCCGAGTAAACACCGGGGAGCTGTTTTTT.

The CDR3 spells CASSPSAGWSNEKLFF. CDR3 bases: TGTGCCAGCAGCCCCAGTGCAGGGTGGTCGAACGAAAAACTGTTTTTT. The J gene is TRBJ1-4, the V gene TRBV3-1 (or the pseudogene TRBV3-2); weak D call: TRBD1 (5 bases). Germline values: CDR1 LGHDT, CDR2 YNNKEL (reference sequence). This CDR3 has 16 residues. V dropped 4 bases and J dropped 8 bases, with 20 bases sitting between them.

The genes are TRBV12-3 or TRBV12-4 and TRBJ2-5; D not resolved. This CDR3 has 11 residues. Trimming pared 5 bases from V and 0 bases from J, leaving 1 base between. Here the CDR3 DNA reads TGTGCCAGCAGTCACCAAGAGACCCAGTACTTC. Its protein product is CASSHQETQYF.

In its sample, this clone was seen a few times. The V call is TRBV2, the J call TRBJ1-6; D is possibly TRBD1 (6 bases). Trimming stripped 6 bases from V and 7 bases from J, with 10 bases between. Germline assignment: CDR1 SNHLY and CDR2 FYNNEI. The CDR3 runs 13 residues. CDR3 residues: CASRTGQNSPLHF. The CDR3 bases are TGTGCCAGCAGAACAGGGCAGAATTCACCCCTCCACTTT.

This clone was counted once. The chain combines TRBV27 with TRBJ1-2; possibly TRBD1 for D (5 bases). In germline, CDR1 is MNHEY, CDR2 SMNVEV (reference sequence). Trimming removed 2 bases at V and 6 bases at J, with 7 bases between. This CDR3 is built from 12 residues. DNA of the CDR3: TGTGCCAGCAGTTTAACGGGACATGGCTACACCTTC. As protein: CASSLTGHGYTF.

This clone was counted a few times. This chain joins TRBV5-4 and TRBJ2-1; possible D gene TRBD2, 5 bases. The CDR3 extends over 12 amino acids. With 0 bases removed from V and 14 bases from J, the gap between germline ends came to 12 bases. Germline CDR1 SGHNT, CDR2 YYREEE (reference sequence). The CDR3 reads CASSLVPGKEFF. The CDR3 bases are TGTGCCAGCAGCTTGGTGCCGGGGAAGGAGTTCTTC. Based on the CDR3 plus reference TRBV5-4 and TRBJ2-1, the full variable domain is ETGVTQSPTHLIKTRGQQVTLRCSSQSGHNTVSWYQQALGQGPQFIFQYYREEENGRGNFPPRFSGLQFPNYSSELNVNALELDDSALYLCASSLVPGKEFFGPGTRLTVL.

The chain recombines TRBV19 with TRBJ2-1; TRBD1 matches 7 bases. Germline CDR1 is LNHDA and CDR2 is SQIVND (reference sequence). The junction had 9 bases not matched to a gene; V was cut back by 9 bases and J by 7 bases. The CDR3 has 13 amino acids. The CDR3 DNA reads TGTGCCAGCGCTCAGAACAGGGGTAATGAGCAGTTCTTC. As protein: CASAQNRGNEQFF.

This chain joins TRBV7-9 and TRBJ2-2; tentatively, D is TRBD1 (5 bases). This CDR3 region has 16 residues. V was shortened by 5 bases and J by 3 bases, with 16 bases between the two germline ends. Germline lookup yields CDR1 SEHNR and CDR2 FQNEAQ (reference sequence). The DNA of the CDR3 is TGTGCCAGCAGCCCGTCCCCATGGGGCGACACCGGGGAGCTGTTTTTT. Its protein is CASSPSPWGDTGELFF.

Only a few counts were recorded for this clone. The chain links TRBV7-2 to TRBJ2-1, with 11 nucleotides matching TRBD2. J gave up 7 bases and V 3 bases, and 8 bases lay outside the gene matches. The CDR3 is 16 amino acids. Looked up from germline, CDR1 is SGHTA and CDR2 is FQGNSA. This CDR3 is CASSLATSGIPNEQFF. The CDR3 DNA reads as TGTGCCAGCAGCTTGGCGACTAGCGGGATTCCTAATGAGCAGTTCTTC.

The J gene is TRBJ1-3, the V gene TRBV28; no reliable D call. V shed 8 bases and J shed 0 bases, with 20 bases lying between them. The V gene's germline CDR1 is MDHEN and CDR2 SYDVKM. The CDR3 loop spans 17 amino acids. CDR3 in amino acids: CASRTSGKGHSGNTIYF. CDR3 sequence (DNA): TGTGCCAGCCGAACGTCGGGTAAGGGCCACTCTGGAAACACCATATATTTT.

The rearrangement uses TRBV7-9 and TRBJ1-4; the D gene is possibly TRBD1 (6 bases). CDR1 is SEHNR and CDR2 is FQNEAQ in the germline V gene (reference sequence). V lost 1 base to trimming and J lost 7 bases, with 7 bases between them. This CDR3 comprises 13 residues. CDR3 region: CASSLGGLEKLFF. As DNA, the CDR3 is TGTGCCAGCAGCTTAGGGGGGCTTGAAAAACTGTTTTTT.

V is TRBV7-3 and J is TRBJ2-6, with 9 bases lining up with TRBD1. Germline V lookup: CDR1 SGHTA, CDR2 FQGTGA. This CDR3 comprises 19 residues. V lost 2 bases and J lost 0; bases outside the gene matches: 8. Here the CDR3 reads CASSLPAGTGHSGANVLTF. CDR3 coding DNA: TGTGCCAGCAGCTTACCGGCCGGGACAGGGCACTCTGGGGCCAACGTCCTGACTTTC. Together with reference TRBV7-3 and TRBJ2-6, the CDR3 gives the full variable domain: GAGVSQTPSNKVTEKGKYVELRCDPISGHTALYWYRQSLGQGPEFLIYFQGTGAADDSGLPNDRFFAVRPEGSVSTLKIQRTERGDSAVYLCASSLPAGTGHSGANVLTFGAGSRLTVL.